The 3 T cell receptor beta chains below all came from one sample that was sequenced in a study of blood T cell repertoires in COVID-19. Data came from immunoSEQ multiplex PCR; TCRdb stores just in-frame clones and leaves some out. Of 200,000 to 250,000 clones in the sample, more than 75% were seen once. Sequencing was carried out using peripheral blood. The receptor set was obtained from a man of 80 years or more with acute or convalescent COVID-19.

V and J are TRBV9 and TRBJ2-3; tentative D call: TRBD2 (5 bases). The CDR3 contains 14 residues. Germline V gives CDR1 SGDLS, CDR2 YYNGEE. Trimming left V 1 base short and J 6 bases short, with 12 bases between. CDR3 nucleotide sequence: TGTGCCAGCAGCGTAAAGCTCCCGGGGGATACGCAGTATTTT. Translation gives CASSVKLPGDTQYF.

J is TRBJ2-1 and V is TRBV6-2 or TRBV6-3; maybe TRBD2 (6 bases). The CDR3 spans 15 residues. V was shortened by 7 bases and J by 0 bases, with 13 bases between the two germline ends. CDR1 MNHEY and CDR2 SVGEGT come from the germline V gene. For the CDR3, the DNA is TGTGCCAGCAACCCGACTAGGGGCTCCTACAATGAGCAGTTCTTC. This sequence encodes CASNPTRGSYNEQFF.

The CDR3 loop reads CASSRIVMTATNEKLFF. DNA of the CDR3: TGTGCCAGCAGCCGCATAGTGATGACAGCAACTAATGAAAAACTGTTTTTT. V and J are TRBV5-8 and TRBJ1-4; TRBD1 is a possible D gene (5 bases). Trimming removed 4 bases at V and 0 bases at J, with 16 bases between. This CDR3 is 17 amino acids long. Per germline, CDR1 SGHTS and CDR2 YDEGEE.